This T cell receptor (beta chain) was documented in a study of CD4 and CD8 cells across lung adenocarcinoma regions. The patients had localized lung adenocarcinoma, a non-small cell subtype. A single record per CDR3 protein comes from TCRdb applying MiXCR to the PCR reads. The table has just over 20,000 distinct CDR3 sequences, less than 65% seen once. V was shortened by 0 bases and J by 2 bases, with 8 bases between the two germline ends. This CDR3 has 15 amino acids. Germline V CDR1 and CDR2: MGHRA, YSYEKL. The sample comprised CD8+ T cells from the center of a lung tumor. The chain employs TRBV4-1 and TRBJ2-1; the D gene is possibly TRBD2 (6 bases). The receptor comes from a female donor with lung adenocarcinoma. The CD4 and CD8 labels of this study may be unreliable. CDR3 loop: CASSQDREAYNEQFF. For the CDR3, the DNA is TGCGCCAGCAGCCAAGACAGGGAGGCCTACAATGAGCAGTTCTTC.